The 22 T cell receptor beta chains given below trace back to one sample, sequenced in a study of blood T cell repertoires in COVID-19. The assay was immunoSEQ multiplex PCR, and TCRdb's table has in-frame clones only and misses some. The repertoire holds tens of thousands of clones, with around 83% as singletons. The sequenced material came from peripheral blood. These receptors came from an older man with active or convalescent COVID-19.

This chain connects TRBV18 to TRBJ1-3, with D perhaps matching TRBD1 (5 bases). Germline V gives CDR1 KGHSH, CDR2 LQKENI. The CDR3 covers 18 residues. Trimming took 2 bases from V and 0 from J, leaving 17 bases between them. The CDR3 protein is CASSPGAPTGNSGNTIYF. CDR3 DNA: TGTGCCAGCTCACCAGGGGCCCCCACAGGCAACTCTGGAAACACCATATATTTT.

The genes are TRBV19 and TRBJ2-7; 11 bases align to TRBD1. The CDR3 sequence is 14 residues long. Per the germline V gene, CDR1 is LNHDA and CDR2 is SQIVND (reference sequence). Losses at the gene ends were 6 bases for V and 1 base for J; bases not matched to a gene: 2. The CDR3 loop reads CASSRDRGSYEQYF. The CDR3 coding sequence is TGTGCCAGTAGCCGGGACAGGGGGTCCTACGAGCAGTACTTC.

This chain uses TRBV15 with TRBJ1-1; no firm D call. V lost 0 bases to trimming and J lost 1 base, with 9 bases between them. The CDR3 covers 15 residues. Germline values: CDR1 LNHNV, CDR2 YYDKDF (reference sequence). The CDR3 reads CATSRDPRQNTEAFF. CDR3 in DNA: TGTGCCACCAGCAGAGATCCGCGGCAGAACACTGAAGCTTTCTTT.

V gene TRBV29-1 combines with J gene TRBJ2-1; D is possibly TRBD1 (6 bases). Germline CDR1 is SQVTM and CDR2 is ANQGSEA. The CDR3 is 16 amino acids. V lost 5 bases to trimming and J lost 0 bases, with 17 bases between them. The CDR3 region has the DNA TGCAGCGTTACAGGGATTACAGGGAGCTCCTACAATGAGCAGTTCTTC. Its translation: CSVTGITGSSYNEQFF.

The chain couples TRBV15 to TRBJ2-7; the match to TRBD1 covers 9 bases. The CDR3 runs to 15 residues. Germline CDR1 and CDR2: LNHNV and YYDKDF (reference sequence). J was trimmed by 4 bases and V by 1 base; bases with no gene match: 5. The CDR3 DNA reads as TGTGCCACCAGCAGAGGGGGGACAGGGAAATACGAGCAGTACTTC. This gives the protein CATSRGGTGKYEQYF.

The rearrangement joins TRBV5-1 to TRBJ2-5, with 13 bases matching TRBD2. CDR1 is SGHRS, CDR2 YFSETQ, per germline. The CDR3 loop spans 15 amino acids. The V gene end was trimmed by 2 bases and the J gene end by 5 bases; junction bases not matched to a gene: 3. CDR3 sequence (DNA): TGCGCCAGCAGCTTAGGACTAGCGGGAGTTGAGACCCAGTACTTC. Protein product: CASSLGLAGVETQYF. Complete variable domain (other parts from reference TRBV5-1 and TRBJ2-5): KAGVTQTPRYLIKTRGQQVTLSCSPISGHRSVSWYQQTPGQGLQFLFEYFSETQRNKGNFPGRFSGRQFSNSRSEMNVSTLELGDSALYLCASSLGLAGVETQYFGPGTRLLVL.

This chain links TRBV6-5 with TRBJ1-1; D gene ambiguous. The CDR3 length is 14 residues. Trimming left V 0 bases short and J 6 bases short, with 11 bases between. Germline CDR1 MNHEY, CDR2 SVGAGI. The CDR3 is CASSYSGLRAEAFF. CDR3 DNA sequence: TGTGCCAGCAGTTACTCGGGCCTGCGGGCTGAAGCTTTCTTT.

This clone came up a few times. The chain carries TRBV20-1 and TRBJ1-1; D is undetermined. Germline assignment: CDR1 DFQATT and CDR2 SNEGSKA (reference sequence). Trimming cost V 8 bases and J 1 base, with 8 bases left between them. The CDR3 contains 11 residues. CDR3 nucleotides: TGCAGTTGGAGGACGAACACTGAAGCTTTCTTT. Translation: CSWRTNTEAFF.

This clone was seen just once. The genes are TRBV9 and TRBJ2-7, with D possibly matching TRBD1 (6 bases). The CDR3 contains 12 residues. Germline lookup yields CDR1 SGDLS and CDR2 YYNGEE. The V end was cut by 5 bases, the J end by 5 bases, with 11 bases between. DNA of the CDR3: TGTGCCAGCAGTCCGACAGGCCACGAGCAGTACTTC. Protein sequence: CASSPTGHEQYF.

The chain joins TRBV10-1 to TRBJ1-2; D is ambiguous. Germline V gene data show CDR1 as WNHNN and CDR2 as SYGVQD (reference sequence). The V gene lost 0 bases and the J gene lost 0 bases, with 8 bases spanning the gap. This CDR3 region has 15 residues. CDR3 residues: CASSESVQPNYGYTF. CDR3 DNA: TGCGCCAGCAGTGAGTCGGTACAGCCTAACTATGGCTACACCTTC.

This rearrangement joins TRBV19 to TRBJ1-1; D is unresolved. V was clipped by 1 base and J by 5 bases, with 11 bases between them. The length of the CDR3 is 14 residues. The germline gives CDR1 LNHDA, CDR2 SQIVND (reference sequence). CDR3 amino acids: CASSIGRVWTEAFF. The CDR3 nucleotides read TGTGCCAGTAGTATAGGGAGGGTCTGGACTGAAGCTTTCTTT.

V gene TRBV6-5 combines with J gene TRBJ1-1; TRBD1 matches 9 bases. Trimming removed 2 bases from V and 1 base from J; junction bases left unmatched: 2. Germline-derived CDR1 and CDR2 are MNHEY and SVGAGI. This CDR3 is 15 amino acids long. In nucleotides, the CDR3 is TGTGCCAGCAGTTACCGACAGGGGGGGAACACTGAAGCTTTCTTT. Its protein is CASSYRQGGNTEAFF.

The gene calls are TRBV6-4 and TRBJ1-2; 8 nucleotides agree with TRBD1. The CDR3 is made up of 18 amino acids. Germline assignment: CDR1 MRHNA and CDR2 SNTAGT. After removal of 0 bases from V and 0 bases from J, the junction contained 9 bases not matched to a gene. The CDR3 reads CASSDSFQGARANYGYTF. As DNA, the CDR3 is TGTGCCAGCAGTGACTCGTTTCAGGGGGCCAGAGCTAACTATGGCTACACCTTC.

CDR3 loop: CASSLDNSGSVFYEQYF. CDR3 DNA: TGTGCCAGCAGCTTAGATAATAGCGGGAGTGTCTTTTACGAGCAGTACTTC. The genes are TRBV7-6 and TRBJ2-7; 9 bases align to TRBD2. The germline V gene has CDR1 SGHVS and CDR2 FNYEAQ. The ends lost 1 base at V and 4 bases at J; junction bases unmatched: 11. This CDR3 is 17 amino acids long.

The rearrangement joins TRBV19 to TRBJ1-2, with D uncertain. Trimming pared 3 bases from V and 5 bases from J, leaving 13 bases between. CDR3 size: 14 residues. Per the germline V gene, CDR1 is LNHDA and CDR2 is SQIVND (reference sequence). The CDR3 reads CASSIGRGQYGYTF. In nucleotides, the CDR3 is TGTGCCAGTAGTATTGGTCGCGGCCAGTATGGCTACACCTTC. Combining the CDR3 with reference TRBV19 and TRBJ1-2 gives the whole variable domain DGGITQSPKYLFRKEGQNVTLSCEQNLNHDAMYWYRQDPGQGLRLIYYSQIVNDFQKGDIAEGYSVSREKKESFPLTVTSAQKNPTAFYLCASSIGRGQYGYTFGSGTRLTVV.

The chain carries TRBV19 and TRBJ1-1, with TRBD1 matching over 9 bases. The CDR3 runs to 15 residues. The V gene's germline CDR1 is LNHDA and CDR2 SQIVND (reference sequence). J lost 4 bases, V lost 6 bases, and 9 bases had no gene match. The CDR3, as DNA: TGTGCCAGTAGGGTACAGGGGGCTAGGAGCACTGAAGCTTTCTTT. It yields the protein CASRVQGARSTEAFF.

The rearrangement uses TRBV7-8 and TRBJ1-3; tentative D call: TRBD1 (6 bases). The CDR3 totals 16 residues. V was cut by 4 bases and J by 0 bases, with 13 bases left in between. CDR1 is SGHVS, CDR2 FQNEAQ, per germline. For the CDR3, the DNA is TGTGCCAGCAGCTCCTTGGGACAACACTCTGGAAACACCATATATTTT. This sequence encodes CASSSLGQHSGNTIYF. The whole variable domain, remainder taken from reference TRBV7-8 and TRBJ1-3, is GAGVSQSPRYKVAKRGQDVALRCDPISGHVSLFWYQQALGQGPEFLTYFQNEAQLDKSGLPSDRFFAERPEGSVSTLKIQRTQQEDSAVYLCASSSLGQHSGNTIYFGEGSWLTVV.

The rearrangement joins TRBV7-9 to TRBJ2-7, with TRBD2 as a possible D gene (5 bases). In germline, CDR1 is SEHNR, CDR2 FQNEAQ (reference sequence). This CDR3 has 12 residues. With 7 bases removed from V and 5 bases from J, the gap between germline ends came to 12 bases. CDR3 coding DNA: TGTGCCAGCAACGGCGGGCACCACGAGCAGTACTTC. Amino acids: CASNGGHHEQYF.

The chain combines TRBV28 with TRBJ1-3; D is unclear. Trimming removed 6 bases from V and 11 bases from J, with 11 bases in between. Looked up from germline, CDR1 is MDHEN and CDR2 is SYDVKM. This CDR3 is built from 11 residues. CDR3 amino acids: CASSQLSPIYF. CDR3 bases: TGTGCCAGCAGCCAACTGTCGCCCATATATTTT.

V is TRBV25-1 and J is TRBJ1-6; D is uncertain. The CDR3 consists of 13 residues. The germline V and J ends were trimmed by 3 bases and 14 bases, with 14 bases remaining between them. Germline V gene data show CDR1 as MGHDK and CDR2 as SYGVNS. CDR3 region: CASSEIFFSALHF. DNA for the CDR3: TGTGCCAGCAGTGAGATTTTTTTCTCGGCCCTCCACTTT. The full variable domain, in which reference TRBV25-1 and TRBJ1-6 provide the parts outside the CDR3, is EADIYQTPRYLVIGTGKKITLECSQTMGHDKMYWYQQDPGMELHLIHYSYGVNSTEKGDLSSESTVSRIRTEHFPLTLESARPSHTSQYLCASSEIFFSALHFGNGTRLTVT.

This sequence joins TRBV6-5 and TRBJ1-2; 8 bases fit TRBD1. This CDR3 spans 12 amino acids. Germline V CDR1 and CDR2: MNHEY, SVGAGI. Trimming removed 4 bases from V and 9 bases from J; junction bases left unmatched: 4. CDR3 DNA sequence: TGTGCCAGCAGTTCGGACAGGGTACGCTACACCTTC. Protein product: CASSSDRVRYTF.

DNA of the CDR3: TGTGCCTGGAGGCCAGGGATAGAGACCCAGTACTTC. Encoded protein: CAWRPGIETQYF. V usage is TRBV30 and J usage is TRBJ2-5, with D possibly TRBD1 on 5 matching bases. Germline lookup yields CDR1 GTSNPN and CDR2 SVGIG (reference sequence). V shed 3 bases and J shed 4 bases, with 9 bases lying between them. CDR3 size: 12 residues. Using reference TRBV30 and TRBJ2-5 for the parts outside the CDR3, the full variable domain is SQTIHQWPATLVQPVGSPLSLECTVEGTSNPNLYWYRQAAGRGLQLLFYSVGIGQISSEVPQNLSASRPQDRQFILSSKKLLLSDSGFYLCAWRPGIETQYFGPGTRLLVL.